Sequencing of this T cell receptor beta chain was carried out in a study of early T cells in non-severe SARS-CoV-2 infection. As concerns this clonotype: The antigen remains undetermined.

Study observations and caveats: Comparison of clonotypes with VDJdb favored anti-spike CD8 responses while missing private and CD4 specificities.

Researchers tagged individual cDNA molecules with unique molecular identifiers. In TCRdb, the 5' RACE reads were re-called with MiXCR into one record per CDR3 protein. The data show more than 20,000 distinct CDR3 sequences, with less than 7% seen just once and around 2.5% held by the top ten. With 5 bases removed from V and 1 base from J, the gap between germline ends came to 14 bases. CDR3 length equals 15 residues. The germline gives CDR1 SEHNR, CDR2 FQNEAQ (reference sequence). This sequence joins TRBV7-9 and TRBJ1-1; no clear D gene. The specimen sequenced was whole blood. This TCR was sampled from an adult who was a healthcare worker with PCR-confirmed SARS-CoV-2 infection or an uninfected control (not recorded which). CDR3 residues: CASSPRSAGNTEAFF. The CDR3 nucleotides read TGTGCCAGCAGCCCGCGATCAGCGGGGAACACTGAAGCTTTCTTT.